These T cell receptor beta chains were read from a single sample in a study of T cell repertoires in cytomegalovirus infection. TCRdb re-called the reads through MiXCR, storing one row per CDR3 protein. The repertoire holds 800,000 to 950,000 distinct CDR3 sequences, with 32% as singletons. These receptors have no identified antigens. This material consisted of cultured CD8+ T cells from PBMCs, taken from culture after CMV antigen stimulation. The receptors come from a human donor in good health (CMV status not recorded). Some clones in this sample may be carry-over from other donors' samples. Each CDR3 is given with its conserved first and last residue. Each record gives: J gene, D gene, V gene, clone size, CDR3 protein, CDR3 DNA. The D gene is left open where the match is weak. Clone size is shown for a subset of rows, as once, few, many or a class of expanded clone.

TRBJ1-4,.,TRBV10-3,few,CATWRGANEKLFF,TGTGCCACCTGGCGGGGAGCTAATGAAAAACTGTTTTTT
TRBJ2-2,.,TRBV12-5,few,CASMGYTGELFF,TGTGCTAGCATGGGGTACACCGGGGAGCTGTTTTTT
TRBJ2-2,.,TRBV6-1,.,CASSEEGPLGGELFF,TGTGCCAGCAGTGAAGAGGGTCCCCTAGGCGGGGAGCTGTTTTTT
TRBJ2-5,.,TRBV19,.,CASTSERMGETQYF,TGTGCCAGTACCTCCGAGAGAATGGGGGAGACCCAGTACTTC
TRBJ1-5,.,TRBV6-1,few,CASSEARTGHQPQHF,TGTGCCAGCAGTGAAGCGAGAACAGGGCATCAGCCCCAGCATTTT
TRBJ1-1,.,TRBV7-8,few,CASSLFPRRGNTEAFF,TGTGCCAGCAGCTTATTTCCCCGCAGGGGGAACACTGAAGCTTTCTTT
TRBJ2-1,.,TRBV7-6,many,CASSLRGAGATYNEQFF,TGTGCCAGCAGCTTACGTGGAGCGGGTGCTACCTACAATGAGCAGTTCTTC
TRBJ2-4,.,TRBV19,few,CASSTRESKNIQYF,TGTGCCAGTAGTACCCGAGAGTCTAAAAACATTCAGTACTTC
TRBJ1-2,.,TRBV4-2,.,CASSQEGVGQAVDYGYTF,TGTGCCAGCAGCCAGGAGGGGGTTGGGCAAGCGGTGGACTATGGCTACACCTTC
TRBJ1-6,.,TRBV12-5,many,CASGLSTQINSPLHF,TGTGCTAGTGGTTTGTCGACACAGATTAATTCACCCCTCCACTTT
TRBJ2-4,TRBD2,TRBV24-1,.,CATSSYREGGRDIQYF,TGTGCCACCAGTTCCTATAGAGAGGGAGGGAGGGACATTCAGTACTTC
TRBJ2-5,TRBD1,TRBV7-6,.,CASSEPGTAIQETQYF,TGTGCCAGCAGCGAACCCGGGACAGCGATTCAAGAGACCCAGTACTTC
TRBJ2-1,.,TRBV4-3,many,CASSQAHDSDDEQFF,TGCGCCAGCAGCCAAGCCCATGACTCGGATGATGAGCAGTTCTTC
TRBJ2-2,TRBD2,TRBV20-1,.,CSAQDRAGGPTGELFF,TGCAGTGCCCAGGATCGAGCGGGGGGGCCCACCGGGGAGCTGTTTTTT
TRBJ2-1,.,TRBV14,.,CASSHPGKGLYNEQFF,TGTGCCAGCAGCCATCCGGGGAAAGGGCTCTACAATGAGCAGTTCTTC
TRBJ2-3,.,TRBV7-2,.,CVSRRTDTQYF,TGTGTCAGCAGAAGGACAGATACGCAGTACTTT
TRBJ2-7,.,TRBV27,.,CASSLAAPYEQYF,TGTGCCAGCAGTTTAGCGGCCCCCTACGAGCAGTACTTC
TRBJ1-1,TRBD1,TRBV6-1,many,CASSNPQGTLVNTEAFF,TGTGCCAGCAGTAACCCACAGGGGACACTAGTGAACACTGAAGCTTTCTTT
TRBJ2-3,.,TRBV27,few,CASSLSKRDTQYF,TGTGCCAGCAGTTTATCGAAGCGGGATACGCAGTATTTT
TRBJ1-2,TRBD1,TRBV12-3/TRBV12-4,many,CASRDSYGYTF,TGTGCCAGCCGGGACAGCTATGGCTACACCTTC
TRBJ2-7,.,TRBV7-9,.,CASSFRDYEQYF,TGTGCCAGCAGTTTCAGGGACTACGAGCAGTACTTC
TRBJ2-5,.,TRBV6-6,few,CASSYSGAGRAQETQYF,TGTGCCAGCAGTTACTCAGGGGCAGGGAGAGCACAAGAGACCCAGTACTTC
TRBJ1-6,.,TRBV13,.,CASSLGEVYNSPLHF,TGTGCCAGCTCCTTGGGGGAGGTCTATAATTCACCCCTCCACTTT
TRBJ2-1,TRBD2,TRBV7-9,few,CAREPLAGGPLSYNEQFF,TGTGCCAGAGAACCCTTAGCGGGGGGGCCACTCTCCTACAATGAGCAGTTCTTC
TRBJ2-5,TRBD1,TRBV7-9,few,CASSVGTGVLGTQYF,TGTGCCAGCAGCGTAGGGACAGGGGTTTTGGGGACCCAGTACTTC
TRBJ1-1,TRBD1,TRBV5-5,.,CASSPAGTGMNTEAFF,TGTGCCAGCAGCCCCGCCGGGACAGGGATGAACACTGAAGCTTTCTTT
TRBJ1-1,TRBD1,TRBV6-5,few,CASSRGTGGGTEAFF,TGTGCCAGCAGCCGGGGGACAGGGGGCGGCACTGAAGCTTTCTTT
TRBJ2-1,TRBD1,TRBV6-6,.,CASSLPGQGYNEQFF,TGTGCCAGCAGCCTACCGGGACAGGGCTACAATGAGCAGTTCTTC
TRBJ2-7,.,TRBV7-9,.,CASSEQGRYEQYF,TGTGCCAGCAGCGAACAGGGAAGATACGAGCAGTACTTC
TRBJ2-2,.,TRBV7-2,.,CASSFGQINTGELFF,TGTGCCAGCAGCTTCGGACAGATTAACACCGGGGAGCTGTTTTTT
TRBJ1-2,.,TRBV7-6,.,CASSSGFGLDYGYTF,TGTGCCAGCAGCTCAGGGTTTGGCTTGGACTATGGCTACACCTTC
TRBJ1-1,.,TRBV28,.,CASSLIDGEAFF,TGTGCCAGCAGTTTGATCGACGGTGAAGCTTTCTTT
TRBJ1-1,.,TRBV19,.,CASSNPGVRGTEAFF,TGTGCCAGTAGTAATCCGGGGGTACGAGGCACTGAAGCTTTCTTT
TRBJ2-5,.,TRBV6-5,few,CASSYVSSRVTAETQYF,TGTGCCAGCAGTTACGTTTCTAGTCGGGTGACTGCGGAGACCCAGTACTTC
TRBJ1-2,.,TRBV20-1,.,CSASRSGLGYGYTF,TGCAGTGCCAGTAGATCGGGACTCGGCTATGGCTACACCTTC
TRBJ2-1,TRBD2,TRBV27,.,CATFSTSGDYEQFF,TGTGCCACCTTTTCGACTAGCGGGGATTATGAGCAGTTCTTC
TRBJ2-1,.,TRBV7-2,many,CASSLVGGAGFEDEQFF,TGTGCCAGCAGCTTAGTTGGGGGCGCGGGGTTCGAGGATGAGCAGTTCTTC
TRBJ2-2,TRBD2,TRBV16,.,CASSQWTPQLAGSVTGELFF,TGTGCCAGCAGCCAATGGACCCCTCAACTAGCGGGGAGTGTCACCGGGGAGCTGTTTTTT
TRBJ2-5,TRBD2,TRBV12-3/TRBV12-4,few,CASSQTSVETQYF,TGTGCCAGCAGTCAGACTAGCGTAGAGACCCAGTACTTC
TRBJ2-3,.,TRBV9,few,CASSVATSDTQYF,TGTGCCAGCAGCGTAGCTACATCAGATACGCAGTATTTT
TRBJ2-1,.,TRBV4-1,many,CASSLGLGHYNEQFF,TGCGCCAGCAGCCTAGGCTTGGGACATTACAATGAGCAGTTCTTC
TRBJ2-5,TRBD2,TRBV4-1,.,CASSHPGGGTQYF,TGCGCCAGCAGCCACCCGGGGGGGGGGACCCAGTACTTC